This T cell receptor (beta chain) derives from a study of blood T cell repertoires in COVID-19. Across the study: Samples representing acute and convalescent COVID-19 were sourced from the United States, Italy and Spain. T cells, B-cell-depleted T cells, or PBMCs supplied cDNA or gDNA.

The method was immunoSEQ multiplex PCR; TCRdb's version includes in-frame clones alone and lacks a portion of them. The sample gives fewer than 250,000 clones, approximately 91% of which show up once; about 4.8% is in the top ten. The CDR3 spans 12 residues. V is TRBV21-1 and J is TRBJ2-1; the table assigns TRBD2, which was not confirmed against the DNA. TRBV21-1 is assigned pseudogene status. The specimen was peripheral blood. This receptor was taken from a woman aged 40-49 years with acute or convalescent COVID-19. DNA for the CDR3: TGTGCCAGCAGCGAAACACGGGGTGAGCAGTTCTTC. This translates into CASSETRGEQFF.